Shown below are 15 T cell receptor beta chains from a single sample sequenced in a study of cytomegalovirus exposure and HLA in healthy donors. Use of 60 Vbeta and 13 Jbeta primers characterized the PCR. The protocol was immunoSEQ multiplex PCR, while the TCRdb copy is restricted to in-frame clones and leaves out a portion. Among about 93,000 clones listed, about 78% were seen once. Sequencing was done on a sample of PBMCs. These TCRs come from a woman in her thirties or forties in good health and CMV-seronegative.

The J gene is TRBJ2-2, the V gene TRBV10-3, with D perhaps TRBD1 (5 bases). This CDR3 contains 15 residues. Trimming pared 6 bases from V and 0 bases from J, leaving 11 bases between. Per germline, CDR1 ENHRY and CDR2 SYGVKD. Here the CDR3 DNA reads TGTGCCATCAGCTCGGACACTACGAACACCGGGGAGCTGTTTTTT. This encodes CAISSDTTNTGELFF.

The chain employs TRBV15 and TRBJ2-1; TRBD2 agrees at 8 bases. With 3 bases clipped from V and 9 bases from J, the junction kept 7 bases outside the gene matches. The CDR3 covers 14 residues. Germline V gene data show CDR1 as LNHNV and CDR2 as YYDKDF (reference sequence). The CDR3: CATSRSGRVFEQFF. In DNA form, the CDR3 reads TGTGCCACCAGCAGGAGCGGGAGAGTCTTTGAGCAGTTCTTC.

The gene calls are TRBV4-3 and TRBJ2-5; D possibly corresponds to TRBD2 (6 bases). The J call may be incorrect, as the DNA end agrees better with TRBJ2-7. Germline V gene lookup returns CDR1 LGHNA and CDR2 YSLEER. CDR3 size: 15 residues. CDR3 nucleotides: TGCGCCAGCAGCCAAGATCGGGGGATCTCCTACGAGCAGTACTTC. This gives the protein CASSQDRGISYEQYF.

The chain recombines TRBV15 with TRBJ1-1; no clear D gene. The germline gives CDR1 LNHNV, CDR2 YYDKDF (reference sequence). V was clipped by 0 bases and J by 4 bases, with 12 bases between them. The CDR3 has 15 residues. DNA of the CDR3: TGTGCCACCAGCAGAGACCGGTTTGCGGGCACTGAAGCTTTCTTT. Its translation: CATSRDRFAGTEAFF.

This chain links TRBV4-2 with TRBJ2-1; possible D gene TRBD1, 5 bases. V was cut by 4 bases and J by 9 bases, with 22 bases left in between. CDR3 length: 16 amino acids. Germline CDR1 is LGHNA and CDR2 is YNFKEQ. The CDR3 coding sequence is TGTGCCAGCAGCCGAGAGACAGACCTACCTACAGCTGAGCAGTTCTTC. This encodes CASSRETDLPTAEQFF.

The chain employs TRBV30 and TRBJ2-1; D is unresolved. This CDR3 has 11 residues. Trimming shortened V by 8 bases and J by 0 bases, and 5 bases separated the two germline ends. Germline V gene data show CDR1 as GTSNPN and CDR2 as SVGIG (reference sequence). This CDR3 reads CALSSYNEQFF. For the CDR3, the DNA is TGTGCCCTTAGCTCCTACAATGAGCAGTTCTTC.

Here the CDR3 reads CASSVHRNTGELFF. CDR3 bases: TGTGCCAGCAGTGTTCACAGGAACACCGGGGAGCTGTTTTTT. This sequence joins TRBV2 and TRBJ2-2, with D unresolved. Germline-derived CDR1 and CDR2 are SNHLY and FYNNEI. This CDR3 comprises 14 residues. V lost 4 bases to trimming and J lost 1 base, with 7 bases between them.

The rearrangement uses TRBV21-1 and TRBJ2-7; TRBD1, as called in the table, went unchecked against the DNA. TRBV21-1 represents a pseudogene. The CDR3 is 16 amino acids. CDR3 amino acids: CASSKWAMTGSYEQYF. CDR3 sequence (DNA): TGTGCCAGCAGCAAATGGGCAATGACAGGATCCTACGAGCAGTACTTC.

The chain combines TRBV7-8 with TRBJ2-1; D is possibly TRBD2 (7 bases). Trimming cost V 3 bases and J 7 bases, with 19 bases left between them. This CDR3 region has 16 residues. Germline-derived CDR1 and CDR2 are SGHVS and FQNEAQ. In DNA form, the CDR3 reads TGTGCCAGCAGCTTCATATTAGCGGGCCAGGGGAATGAGCAGTTCTTC. It specifies CASSFILAGQGNEQFF.

The rearrangement joins TRBV19 to TRBJ2-1, with D tentatively TRBD1 (6 bases). The V end was cut by 5 bases, the J end by 13 bases, with 12 bases between. There are 11 residues in the CDR3. Germline V gene lookup returns CDR1 LNHDA and CDR2 SQIVND (reference sequence). The CDR3 loop is CASSAGQIQFF. CDR3 nucleotides: TGTGCCAGTAGTGCCGGACAGATCCAGTTCTTC. Combining the CDR3 with reference TRBV19 and TRBJ2-1 gives the whole variable domain DGGITQSPKYLFRKEGQNVTLSCEQNLNHDAMYWYRQDPGQGLRLIYYSQIVNDFQKGDIAEGYSVSREKKESFPLTVTSAQKNPTAFYLCASSAGQIQFFGPGTRLTVL.

This chain links TRBV11-3 with TRBJ1-1; D is undetermined. The CDR3 has 14 residues. Germline V gene lookup returns CDR1 SGHNT and CDR2 YENEEA. Trimming left V 3 bases short and J 6 bases short, with 14 bases between. The CDR3 DNA reads as TGTGCCAGCAGCTTGAGTCCGGTAACCGCTGAAGCTTTCTTT. Translated, it gives CASSLSPVTAEAFF.

This chain joins TRBV5-1 and TRBJ1-1, with D perhaps matching TRBD1 (5 bases). Trimming cost V 3 bases and J 7 bases, with 16 bases left between them. This CDR3 region has 14 residues. Germline CDR1 is SGHRS and CDR2 is YFSETQ. CDR3 nucleotides: TGCGCCAGCAGCTCCGACAGTTTAAGCCGTGAAGCTTTCTTT. Translating it yields CASSSDSLSREAFF.

The rearrangement links TRBV2 to TRBJ1-1, with D uncertain. CDR1 SNHLY and CDR2 FYNNEI come from the germline V gene. Trimming took 10 bases from V and 5 from J, leaving 20 bases between them. This CDR3 has 14 amino acids. The CDR3 here is CATQLGALMTEAFF. Here the CDR3 DNA reads TGTGCCACACAGTTGGGTGCATTAATGACTGAAGCTTTCTTT.

A note on this clone: This CDR3 is also generated by other DNA sequences in the sample. The chain links TRBV29-1 to TRBJ2-3, with 7 bases lining up with TRBD2. This CDR3 contains 15 residues. Trimming removed 6 bases from V and 2 bases from J; junction bases left unmatched: 11. CDR1 is SQVTM, CDR2 ANQGSEA, per germline. The CDR3: CSVTILAESTDTQYF. As DNA, the CDR3 is TGCAGCGTCACTATTCTAGCGGAATCCACAGATACGCAGTATTTT.

On this clone itself: One junction end does not reproduce the germline sequence, and a read error may be involved. The chain couples TRBV7-8 to TRBJ1-2, with a tentative D call TRBD1 (5 bases). This CDR3 contains 14 residues. Germline CDR1 and CDR2: SGHVS and FQNEAQ. The CDR3 DNA sequence: TGTGCCAGCAGCTCCTCAGGGAAGGACTATGGCTACCCCTTC. Protein product: CASSSSGKDYGYPF.